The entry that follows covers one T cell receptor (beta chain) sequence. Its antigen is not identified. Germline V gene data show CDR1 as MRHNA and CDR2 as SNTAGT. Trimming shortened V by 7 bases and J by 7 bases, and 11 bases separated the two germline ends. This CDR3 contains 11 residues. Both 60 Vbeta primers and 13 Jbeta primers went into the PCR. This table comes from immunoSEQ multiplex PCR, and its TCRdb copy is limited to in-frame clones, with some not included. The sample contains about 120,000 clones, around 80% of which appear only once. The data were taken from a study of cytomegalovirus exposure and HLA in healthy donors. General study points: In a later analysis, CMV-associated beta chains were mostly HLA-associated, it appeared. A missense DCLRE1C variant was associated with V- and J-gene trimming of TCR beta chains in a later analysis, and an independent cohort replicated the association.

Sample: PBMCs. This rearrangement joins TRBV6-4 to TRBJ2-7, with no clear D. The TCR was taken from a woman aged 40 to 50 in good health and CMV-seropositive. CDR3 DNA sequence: TGTGCCAGCACGGAGCAATCGGAGCAGTACTTC. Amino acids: CASTEQSEQYF.